This T cell receptor beta chain was obtained from a study of response to subunit inactivated influenza vaccine. Overall study results and limits: A suggestion made by the authors is that each seasonal influenza vaccination recruits few new T cells.

This CDR3 contains 15 residues. CDR1 and CDR2 (germline): MDHEN, SYDVKM. Trimming pared 4 bases from V and 7 bases from J, leaving 16 bases between. TCRdb ran MiXCR on the RT-PCR reads and lists one entry per CDR3 protein. The repertoire consists of over 650,000 distinct CDR3 sequences, with less than 20% occurring once and the leading ten covering roughly 11%. This clonotype has a handful of counts. Its antigen is currently unknown. Sequences were derived from PBMCs from blood, sampled more than 4 days after vaccination. J is TRBJ1-4 and V is TRBV28; no clear D. The TCR comes from a man between 50 and 59 years old who received an inactivated influenza vaccine. Here the CDR3 DNA reads TGTGCCAGCAGTTCCACCTATCGGCTGTTTGAAAAACTGTTTTTT. Protein product: CASSSTYRLFEKLFF. The variable domain in full, completed from reference TRBV28 and TRBJ1-4, reads DVKVTQSSRYLVKRTGEKVFLECVQDMDHENMFWYRQDPGLGLRLIYFSYDVKMKEKGDIPEGYSVSREKKERFSLILESASTNQTSMYLCASSSTYRLFEKLFFGSGTQLSVL.